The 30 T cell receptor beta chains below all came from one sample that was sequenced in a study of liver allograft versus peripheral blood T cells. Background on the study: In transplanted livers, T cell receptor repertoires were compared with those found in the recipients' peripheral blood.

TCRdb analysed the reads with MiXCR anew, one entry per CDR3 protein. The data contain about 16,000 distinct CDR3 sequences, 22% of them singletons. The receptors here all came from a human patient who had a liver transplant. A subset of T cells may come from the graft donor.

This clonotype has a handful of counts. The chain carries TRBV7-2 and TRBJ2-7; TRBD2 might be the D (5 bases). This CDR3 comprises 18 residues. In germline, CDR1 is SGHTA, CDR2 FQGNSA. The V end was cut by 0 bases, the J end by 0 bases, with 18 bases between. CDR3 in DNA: TGTGCCAGCAGCTTAGCGGATTCATGGCGGAGGAGCTCCTACGAGCAGTACTTC. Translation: CASSLADSWRRSSYEQYF.

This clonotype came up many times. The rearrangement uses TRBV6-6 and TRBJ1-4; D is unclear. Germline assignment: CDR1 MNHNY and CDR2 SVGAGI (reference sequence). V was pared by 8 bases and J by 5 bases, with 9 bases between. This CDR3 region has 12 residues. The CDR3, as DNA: TGTGCCAGCCGACATAAAAATGAAAAACTGTTTTTT. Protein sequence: CASRHKNEKLFF.

The CDR3 region has the DNA TGTGCCAGCAGGGGGGGGGTATGGGGACAGAACACCGGGGAGCTGTTTTTT. Translated, it gives CASRGGVWGQNTGELFF. J is TRBJ2-2 and V is TRBV25-1, with D maybe TRBD2 (7 bases). The V and J ends lost 6 bases and 1 base respectively, with 18 bases between them. The CDR3 runs to 17 residues. The germline V gene has CDR1 MGHDK and CDR2 SYGVNS.

CDR3 coding DNA: TGTGCCAGCAGCAGGACAGGTACGTCTGAAGCTTTCTTT. Amino acids: CASSRTGTSEAFF. The chain joins TRBV6-6 to TRBJ1-1; the match to TRBD1 covers 7 bases. Trimming took 6 bases from V and 6 from J; bases not matched to a gene: 7. The CDR3 consists of 13 residues. The V gene's germline CDR1 is MNHNY and CDR2 SVGAGI (reference sequence).

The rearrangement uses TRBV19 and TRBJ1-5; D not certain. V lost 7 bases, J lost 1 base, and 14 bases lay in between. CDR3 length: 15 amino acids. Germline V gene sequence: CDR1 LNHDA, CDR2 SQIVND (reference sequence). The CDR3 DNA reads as TGTGCCAGTAACATCAATGTGCAGAGCAATCAGCCCCAGCATTTT. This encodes CASNINVQSNQPQHF.

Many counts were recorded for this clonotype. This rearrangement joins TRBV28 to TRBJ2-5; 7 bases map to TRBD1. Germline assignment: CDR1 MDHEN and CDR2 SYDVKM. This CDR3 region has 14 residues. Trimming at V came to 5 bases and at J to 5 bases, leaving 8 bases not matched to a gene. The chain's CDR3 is CASSMMTGRETQYF. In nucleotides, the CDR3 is TGTGCCAGCAGTATGATGACAGGGCGGGAGACCCAGTACTTC.

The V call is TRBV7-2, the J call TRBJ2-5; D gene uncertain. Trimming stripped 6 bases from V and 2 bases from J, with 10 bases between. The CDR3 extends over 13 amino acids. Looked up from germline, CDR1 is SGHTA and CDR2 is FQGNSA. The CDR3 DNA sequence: TGTGCCAGCAGTCCGGGTGCTCAAGAGACCCAGTACTTC. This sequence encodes CASSPGAQETQYF.

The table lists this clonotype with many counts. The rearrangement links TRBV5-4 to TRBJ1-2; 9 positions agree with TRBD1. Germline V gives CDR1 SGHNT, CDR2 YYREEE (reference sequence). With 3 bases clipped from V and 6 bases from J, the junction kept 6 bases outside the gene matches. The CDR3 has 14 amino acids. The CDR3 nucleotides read TGTGCCAGCAGCTCACCGGGACAGGGAAATGGCTACACCTTC. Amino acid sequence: CASSSPGQGNGYTF.

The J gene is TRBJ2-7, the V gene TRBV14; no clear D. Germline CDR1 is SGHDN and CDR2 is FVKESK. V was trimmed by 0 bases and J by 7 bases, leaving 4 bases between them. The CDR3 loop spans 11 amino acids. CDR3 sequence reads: CASSQEREQYF. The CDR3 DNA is TGTGCCAGCAGCCAAGAGAGGGAGCAGTACTTC.

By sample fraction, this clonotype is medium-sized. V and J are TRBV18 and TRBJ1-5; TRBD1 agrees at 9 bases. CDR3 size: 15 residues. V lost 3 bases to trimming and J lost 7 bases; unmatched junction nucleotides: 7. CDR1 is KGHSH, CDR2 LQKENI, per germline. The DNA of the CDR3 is TGTGCCAGCTCACCGGTAGGGACAGGGCTCCAGCCCCAGCATTTT. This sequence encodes CASSPVGTGLQPQHF.

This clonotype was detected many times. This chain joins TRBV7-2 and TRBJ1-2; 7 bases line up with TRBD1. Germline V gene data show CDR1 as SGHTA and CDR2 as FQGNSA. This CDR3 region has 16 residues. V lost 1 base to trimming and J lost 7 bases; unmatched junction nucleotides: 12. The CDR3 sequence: CASSLVAGDRVSGYTF. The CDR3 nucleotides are TGTGCCAGCAGCTTAGTTGCAGGGGACAGAGTATCTGGCTACACCTTC.

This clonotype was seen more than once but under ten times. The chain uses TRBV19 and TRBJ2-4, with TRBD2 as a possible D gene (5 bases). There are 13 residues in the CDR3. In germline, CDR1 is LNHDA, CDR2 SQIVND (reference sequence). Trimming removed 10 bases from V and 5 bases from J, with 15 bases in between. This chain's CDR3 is CATLGLAENIQYF. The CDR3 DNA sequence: TGTGCCACCCTAGGACTGGCGGAAAACATTCAGTACTTC.

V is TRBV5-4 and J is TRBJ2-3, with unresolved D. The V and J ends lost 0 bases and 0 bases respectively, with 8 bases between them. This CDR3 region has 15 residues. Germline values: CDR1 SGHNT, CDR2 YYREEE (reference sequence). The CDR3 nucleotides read TGTGCCAGCAGCTTGGGCAGGACCAGCACAGATACGCAGTATTTT. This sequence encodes CASSLGRTSTDTQYF.

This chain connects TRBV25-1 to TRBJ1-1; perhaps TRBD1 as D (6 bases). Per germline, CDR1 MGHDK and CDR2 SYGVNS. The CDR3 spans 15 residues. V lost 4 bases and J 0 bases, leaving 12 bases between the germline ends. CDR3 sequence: CASSAIDRMNTEAFF. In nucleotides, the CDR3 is TGTGCCAGCAGTGCCATTGACAGGATGAACACTGAAGCTTTCTTT.

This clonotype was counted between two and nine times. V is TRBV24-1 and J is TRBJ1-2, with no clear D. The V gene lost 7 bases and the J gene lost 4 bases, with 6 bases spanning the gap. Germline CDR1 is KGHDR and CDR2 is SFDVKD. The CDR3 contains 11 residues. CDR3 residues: CATSDPYGYTF. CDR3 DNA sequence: TGTGCCACCAGCGATCCCTATGGCTACACCTTC.

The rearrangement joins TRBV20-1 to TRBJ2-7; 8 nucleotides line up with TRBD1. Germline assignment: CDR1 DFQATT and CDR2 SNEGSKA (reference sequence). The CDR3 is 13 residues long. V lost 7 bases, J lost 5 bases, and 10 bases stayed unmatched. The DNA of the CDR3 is TGCAGTGTCGCCGGACAGGGTCGCAACGAGCAGTACTTC. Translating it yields CSVAGQGRNEQYF.

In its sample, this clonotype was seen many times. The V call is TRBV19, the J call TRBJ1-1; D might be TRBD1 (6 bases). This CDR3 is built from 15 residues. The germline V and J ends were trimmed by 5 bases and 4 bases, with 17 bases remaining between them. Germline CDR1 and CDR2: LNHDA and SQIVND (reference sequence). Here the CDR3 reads CASSAPTRGFTEAFF. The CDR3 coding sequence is TGTGCCAGTAGTGCCCCGACGAGGGGGTTCACTGAAGCTTTCTTT.

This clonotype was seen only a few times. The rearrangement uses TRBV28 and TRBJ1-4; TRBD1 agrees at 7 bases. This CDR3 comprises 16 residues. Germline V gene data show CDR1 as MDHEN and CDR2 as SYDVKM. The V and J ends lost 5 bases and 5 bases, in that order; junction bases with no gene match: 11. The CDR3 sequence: CASSPPRRGQNEKLFF. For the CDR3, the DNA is TGTGCCAGCAGTCCCCCGAGGAGGGGGCAGAATGAAAAACTGTTTTTT.

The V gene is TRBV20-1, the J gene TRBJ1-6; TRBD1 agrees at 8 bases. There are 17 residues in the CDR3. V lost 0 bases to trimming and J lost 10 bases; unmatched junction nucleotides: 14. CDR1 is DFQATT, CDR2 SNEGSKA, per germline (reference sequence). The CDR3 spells CSARDAGQDINESPLHF. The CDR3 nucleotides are TGCAGTGCTAGAGATGCGGGACAGGATATCAACGAGTCACCCCTCCACTTT.

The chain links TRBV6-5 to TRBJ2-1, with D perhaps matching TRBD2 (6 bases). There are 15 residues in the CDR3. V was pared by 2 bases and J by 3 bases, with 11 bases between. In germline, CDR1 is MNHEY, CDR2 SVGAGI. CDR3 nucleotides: TGTGCCAGCAGTTACGCCAGGGACTTCTACAATGAGCAGTTCTTC. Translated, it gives CASSYARDFYNEQFF.

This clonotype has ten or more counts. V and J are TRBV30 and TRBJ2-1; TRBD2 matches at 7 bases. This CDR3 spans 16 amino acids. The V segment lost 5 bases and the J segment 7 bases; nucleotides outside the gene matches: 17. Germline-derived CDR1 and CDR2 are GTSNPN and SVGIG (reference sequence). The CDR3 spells CAWDKLLARVGNEQFF. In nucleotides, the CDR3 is TGTGCCTGGGATAAATTACTAGCGCGGGTAGGGAATGAGCAGTTCTTC.

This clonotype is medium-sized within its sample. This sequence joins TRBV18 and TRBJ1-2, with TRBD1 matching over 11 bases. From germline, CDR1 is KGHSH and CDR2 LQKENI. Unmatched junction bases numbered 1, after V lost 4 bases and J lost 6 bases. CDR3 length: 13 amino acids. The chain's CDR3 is CASSQGQGDGYTF. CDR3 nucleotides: TGTGCCAGCTCACAGGGACAGGGGGATGGCTACACCTTC.

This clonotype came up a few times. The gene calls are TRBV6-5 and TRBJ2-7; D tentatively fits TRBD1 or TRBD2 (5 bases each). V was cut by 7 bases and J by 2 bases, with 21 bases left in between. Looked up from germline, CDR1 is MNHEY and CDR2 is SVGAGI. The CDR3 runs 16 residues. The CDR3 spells CASNGYGGRVPYEQYF. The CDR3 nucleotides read TGTGCCAGCAACGGATATGGAGGCAGGGTGCCCTACGAGCAGTACTTC.

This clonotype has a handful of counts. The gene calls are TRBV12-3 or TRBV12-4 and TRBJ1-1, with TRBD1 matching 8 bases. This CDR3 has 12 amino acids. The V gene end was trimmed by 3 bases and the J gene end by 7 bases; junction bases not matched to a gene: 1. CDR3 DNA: TGTGCCAGCAGTTTGGGGACAGGTGAAGCTTTCTTT. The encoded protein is CASSLGTGEAFF.

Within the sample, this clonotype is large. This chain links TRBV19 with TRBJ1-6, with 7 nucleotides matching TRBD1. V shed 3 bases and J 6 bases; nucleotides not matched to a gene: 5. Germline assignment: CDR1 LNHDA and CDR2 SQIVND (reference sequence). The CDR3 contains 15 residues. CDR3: CASSISQGGNSPLHF. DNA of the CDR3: TGTGCCAGTAGTATTTCGCAGGGGGGTAATTCACCCCTCCACTTT.

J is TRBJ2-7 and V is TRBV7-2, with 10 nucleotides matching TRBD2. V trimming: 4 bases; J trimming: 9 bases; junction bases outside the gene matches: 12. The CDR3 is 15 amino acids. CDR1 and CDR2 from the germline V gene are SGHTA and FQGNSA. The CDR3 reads CASSYQAGGSTAQYF. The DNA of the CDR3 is TGTGCCAGCAGCTATCAAGCGGGAGGGTCCACGGCGCAGTACTTC. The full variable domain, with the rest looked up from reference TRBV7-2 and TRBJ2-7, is GAGVSQSPSNKVTEKGKDVELRCDPISGHTALYWYRQSLGQGLEFLIYFQGNSAPDKSGLPSDRFSAERTGGSVSTLTIQRTQQEDSAVYLCASSYQAGGSTAQYFGPGTRLTVT.

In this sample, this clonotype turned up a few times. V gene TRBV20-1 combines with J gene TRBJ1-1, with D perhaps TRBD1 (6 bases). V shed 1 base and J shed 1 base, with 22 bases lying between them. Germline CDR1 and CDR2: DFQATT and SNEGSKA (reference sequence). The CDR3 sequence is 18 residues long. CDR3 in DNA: TGCAGTGCTAGAGGGCCGCAGGGGCTCTCCCCGAGGAACACTGAAGCTTTCTTT. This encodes CSARGPQGLSPRNTEAFF.

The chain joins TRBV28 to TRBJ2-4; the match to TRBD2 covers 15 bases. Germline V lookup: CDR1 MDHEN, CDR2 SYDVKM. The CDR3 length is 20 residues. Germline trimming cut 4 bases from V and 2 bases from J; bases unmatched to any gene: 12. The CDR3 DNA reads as TGTGCCAGCAGTTACCCGCGGACTAGCGGGAGGGCAATCCCCAAAAACATTCAGTACTTC. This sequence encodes CASSYPRTSGRAIPKNIQYF.

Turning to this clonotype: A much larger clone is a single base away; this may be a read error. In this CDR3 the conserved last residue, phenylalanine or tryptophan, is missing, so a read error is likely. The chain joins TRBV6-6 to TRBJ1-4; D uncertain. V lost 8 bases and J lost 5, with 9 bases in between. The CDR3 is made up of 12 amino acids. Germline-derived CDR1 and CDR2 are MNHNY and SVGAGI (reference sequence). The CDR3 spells CASRHKNEKLFL. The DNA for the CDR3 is TGTGCCAGCCGACATAAAAATGAAAAACTGTTTCTT.

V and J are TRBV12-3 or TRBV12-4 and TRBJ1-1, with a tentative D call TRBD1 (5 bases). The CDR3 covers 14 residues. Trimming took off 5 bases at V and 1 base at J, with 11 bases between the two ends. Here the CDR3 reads CASSTGTRNTEAFF. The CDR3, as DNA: TGTGCCAGCAGTACCGGGACGCGGAACACTGAAGCTTTCTTT.